The 23 T cell receptor beta chains in this list originate from one sample, sequenced in a study of siplizumab effects on memory and regulatory T cells. Profiled with immunoSEQ multiplex PCR; TCRdb holds only in-frame clones, not every one. The sample yields roughly 56,000 clones, around 98% seen once. The sequencing sample was made of naive CD8+ T cells sorted from blood. The receptors shown here come from a human donor in good health.

V usage is TRBV19 and J usage is TRBJ2-5; weak D call: TRBD1 (6 bases). The CDR3 consists of 15 residues. Germline values: CDR1 LNHDA, CDR2 SQIVND (reference sequence). Trimming removed 6 bases from V and 4 bases from J, with 18 bases in between. Here the CDR3 reads CASRPSVGAGETQYF. CDR3 DNA: TGTGCCAGTAGGCCCTCTGTGGGGGCAGGAGAGACCCAGTACTTC. The whole variable domain, remainder taken from reference TRBV19 and TRBJ2-5, is DGGITQSPKYLFRKEGQNVTLSCEQNLNHDAMYWYRQDPGQGLRLIYYSQIVNDFQKGDIAEGYSVSREKKESFPLTVTSAQKNPTAFYLCASRPSVGAGETQYFGPGTRLLVL.

V gene TRBV4-3 combines with J gene TRBJ1-1; D may be TRBD1 (5 bases). This CDR3 is built from 16 residues. The germline V gene encodes CDR1 LGHNA and CDR2 YSLEER. Trimming took 0 bases from V and 4 from J, leaving 15 bases between them. The CDR3 nucleotides are TGCGCCAGCAGCCAAGATCTGGAGGGGCCCGGCACTGAAGCTTTCTTT. It codes for CASSQDLEGPGTEAFF.

This chain links TRBV27 with TRBJ1-5; no clear D gene. CDR1 MNHEY and CDR2 SMNVEV come from the germline V gene (reference sequence). Trimming stripped 3 bases from V and 2 bases from J, with 14 bases between. The CDR3 is 16 amino acids. This CDR3 is CASSLKGAAGNQPQHF. In DNA form, the CDR3 reads TGTGCCAGCAGTTTGAAGGGAGCGGCGGGCAATCAGCCCCAGCATTTT.

The chain uses TRBV7-9 and TRBJ2-5; 14 bases are a match to TRBD2. CDR1 is SEHNR and CDR2 is FQNEAQ in the germline V gene (reference sequence). V shed 1 base and J 5 bases; nucleotides not matched to a gene: 6. The CDR3 is 17 amino acids. DNA of the CDR3: TGTGCCAGCAGCTTAGGACTAGCGGGAGGGCTCGTGGAGACCCAGTACTTC. Its protein product is CASSLGLAGGLVETQYF.

Only one count was recorded for this clone. This rearrangement joins TRBV5-6 to TRBJ1-2; a weak D match, TRBD1 (6 bases). CDR1 and CDR2 from the germline V gene are SGHDT and YYEEEE. The CDR3 spans 15 residues. V was shortened by 0 bases and J by 4 bases, with 13 bases between the two germline ends. DNA of the CDR3: TGTGCCAGCAGCTTGGCCTCAGGGGCCTTCTATGGCTACACCTTC. Encoded protein: CASSLASGAFYGYTF.

This clone occurred once. The rearrangement joins TRBV7-3 to TRBJ2-3, with D possibly being TRBD2 (6 bases). In germline, CDR1 is SGHTA, CDR2 FQGTGA. The CDR3 runs to 15 residues. V was cut by 2 bases and J by 1 base, with 10 bases left in between. CDR3 nucleotides: TGTGCCAGCAGCTTAGTGGGCGGGGGCACAGATACGCAGTATTTT. Its translation is CASSLVGGGTDTQYF.

The chain joins TRBV11-1 to TRBJ2-1, with D possibly being TRBD1 or TRBD2 (6 bases each). The germline CDR1 and CDR2 sequences are SGHAT and FQDESV (reference sequence). V gave up 1 base and J gave up 6 bases, with 10 bases separating them. This CDR3 is built from 14 residues. CDR3 nucleotide sequence: TGTGCCAGCAGCTTAGAAGGGGGGAGCAATGAGCAGTTCTTC. Translating it yields CASSLEGGSNEQFF.

The rearrangement uses TRBV28 and TRBJ2-7, with 7 bases matching TRBD2. CDR3 size: 14 residues. V lost 2 bases and J lost 2; bases outside the gene matches: 3. In germline, CDR1 is MDHEN, CDR2 SYDVKM. The CDR3 protein is CASSLGGGPYEQYF. CDR3 sequence (DNA): TGTGCCAGCAGTTTAGGGGGGGGACCCTACGAGCAGTACTTC.

The rearrangement joins TRBV4-3 to TRBJ2-7; 7 positions match TRBD2. The CDR3 loop spans 15 amino acids. The V gene end was trimmed by 1 base and the J gene end by 6 bases; junction bases not matched to a gene: 9. Germline-derived CDR1 and CDR2 are LGHNA and YSLEER. CDR3 sequence reads: CASSQGLGLVVEQYF. Written as DNA, the CDR3 is TGCGCCAGCAGCCAAGGACTTGGACTAGTGGTCGAGCAGTACTTC.

The chain uses TRBV21-1 and TRBJ2-7. TRBV21-1 is a recognized pseudogene. The CDR3 consists of 13 residues. The CDR3 loop is CASSLRGSYEQYF. The DNA for the CDR3 is TGTGCCAGCAGCTTGAGGGGCTCCTACGAGCAGTACTTC.

V gene TRBV19 combines with J gene TRBJ2-7; D perhaps matches TRBD1 (7 bases). The CDR3 is made up of 14 amino acids. V shed 2 bases and J shed 3 bases, with 11 bases lying between them. Germline assignment: CDR1 LNHDA and CDR2 SQIVND (reference sequence). The chain's CDR3 is CASSIFRGDYEQYF. CDR3 nucleotide sequence: TGTGCCAGTAGTATATTCAGGGGGGACTACGAGCAGTACTTC.

This clone has just a few counts. The chain couples TRBV4-1 to TRBJ1-1; D may be TRBD1 (5 bases). The CDR3 consists of 14 residues. The germline gives CDR1 MGHRA, CDR2 YSYEKL. Trimming cost V 4 bases and J 0 bases, with 9 bases left between them. The CDR3 sequence is CASSPDIMNTEAFF. For the CDR3, the DNA is TGCGCCAGCAGCCCGGACATCATGAACACTGAAGCTTTCTTT.

Worth noting for this clone: Other nucleotide sequences in the sample specify the same CDR3. V and J are TRBV4-1 and TRBJ2-7, with TRBD2 matching 12 bases. The ends lost 0 bases at V and 4 bases at J; junction bases unmatched: 4. The CDR3 is 16 residues long. Per the germline V gene, CDR1 is MGHRA and CDR2 is YSYEKL. The CDR3 loop is CASSQEPLAGGYEQYF. CDR3 DNA sequence: TGCGCCAGCAGCCAAGAACCACTAGCGGGGGGTTACGAGCAGTACTTC.

The chain employs TRBV6-5 and TRBJ2-1; 9 positions match TRBD1. The germline gives CDR1 MNHEY, CDR2 SVGAGI. CDR3 length: 14 residues. J gave up 6 bases and V 5 bases, and 5 bases lay outside the gene matches. The CDR3 nucleotides are TGTGCCAGCAGTACAGGGGGCGCGGGCAATGAGCAGTTCTTC. Amino acids: CASSTGGAGNEQFF.

The rearrangement links TRBV7-2 to TRBJ1-1; D remains unclear. CDR3 size: 13 residues. Germline lookup yields CDR1 SGHTA and CDR2 FQGNSA. Between the trimmed V and J ends, which lost 6 bases and 1 base, there was a span of 9 bases. The CDR3 loop reads CASSFEPNTEAFF. The DNA of the CDR3 is TGTGCCAGCAGTTTTGAACCGAACACTGAAGCTTTCTTT.

The CDR3, as DNA: TGTGCCACCTCCTTGGTGACTAGCAGCGAGCAGTACTTC. Amino acid sequence: CATSLVTSSEQYF. V usage is TRBV27 and J usage is TRBJ2-7; 7 nucleotides line up with TRBD2. The ends lost 10 bases at V and 6 bases at J; junction bases unmatched: 12. The CDR3 length is 13 residues. Germline V gene lookup returns CDR1 MNHEY and CDR2 SMNVEV (reference sequence).

The chain is built from TRBV5-6 and TRBJ1-1; TRBD1 agrees at 7 bases. The CDR3 is 15 amino acids. Germline V lookup: CDR1 SGHDT, CDR2 YYEEEE. V lost 0 bases, J lost 0 bases, and 2 bases stayed unmatched. The CDR3 DNA follows: TGTGCCAGCAGCTTGGAAGGGGGCCTGAACACTGAAGCTTTCTTT. This codes for CASSLEGGLNTEAFF.

This clone has only one observation. The gene calls are TRBV28 and TRBJ2-2; tentative D call: TRBD2 (6 bases). The CDR3 contains 13 residues. The V and J ends lost 5 bases and 8 bases respectively, with 12 bases between them. In germline, CDR1 is MDHEN, CDR2 SYDVKM. CDR3 sequence: CASSLEGEGELFF. CDR3 coding DNA: TGTGCCAGCAGTCTGGAGGGTGAGGGGGAGCTGTTTTTT. The full variable domain, with the rest looked up from reference TRBV28 and TRBJ2-2, is DVKVTQSSRYLVKRTGEKVFLECVQDMDHENMFWYRQDPGLGLRLIYFSYDVKMKEKGDIPEGYSVSREKKERFSLILESASTNQTSMYLCASSLEGEGELFFGEGSRLTVL.

The V gene is TRBV27, the J gene TRBJ1-5; a weak D match, TRBD1 (6 bases). The CDR3 consists of 17 residues. The germline V and J ends were trimmed by 5 bases and 9 bases, with 26 bases remaining between them. CDR1 and CDR2 from the germline V gene are MNHEY and SMNVEV (reference sequence). The CDR3 sequence: CASSAESFGTPMLPQHF. DNA for the CDR3: TGTGCCAGCAGTGCCGAAAGCTTCGGGACACCCATGTTGCCCCAGCATTTT.

V gene TRBV13 combines with J gene TRBJ2-1, with TRBD2 identical over 8 bases. This CDR3 contains 18 residues. CDR1 is PRHDT, CDR2 FYEKMQ, per germline (reference sequence). V lost 6 bases, J lost 0 bases, and 13 bases stayed unmatched. CDR3 sequence reads: CASSQPGGSGNSYNEQFF. Here the CDR3 DNA reads TGTGCCAGCAGTCAGCCCGGGGGTAGCGGGAACTCCTACAATGAGCAGTTCTTC.

The chain combines TRBV6-5 with TRBJ1-2; D unresolved. The CDR3 spans 14 residues. Germline loops: CDR1 MNHEY, CDR2 SVGAGI. Trimming took 0 bases from V and 6 from J, leaving 11 bases between them. CDR3: CASSYSPEVDGYTF. DNA for the CDR3: TGTGCCAGCAGTTACTCACCCGAAGTCGATGGCTACACCTTC.

This rearrangement joins TRBV29-1 to TRBJ2-1; D is unclear. V was pared by 2 bases and J by 9 bases, with 5 bases between. Germline V gene lookup returns CDR1 SQVTM and CDR2 ANQGSEA. The CDR3 is made up of 10 amino acids. CDR3 DNA: TGCAGCGTTGAATTAACTGAGCAGTTCTTC. This gives the protein CSVELTEQFF.

As DNA, the CDR3 is TGTGCCTCGGGGGACAGGATAACAGATACGCAGTATTTT. This codes for CASGDRITDTQYF. The V and J genes are TRBV6-6 and TRBJ2-3, with TRBD1 matching 8 bases. Germline-derived CDR1 and CDR2 are MNHNY and SVGAGI (reference sequence). V shed 11 bases, J shed 3 bases, and the junction held 7 bases outside the gene matches. The CDR3 is 13 residues long.